This T cell receptor (beta chain) was recovered during a study of blood T cells in healthy people across ages. Researchers report isolating at least 7 million PBMCs per sample. Through a sample-barcoded 5' primer and a J-beta primer mix, a second PCR was run for roughly 7 to 12 cycles. TCRdb recomputed calls from the 5' RACE reads with MiXCR, one row per CDR3 protein. The sample contains around 820,000 distinct CDR3 sequences, 20% to 30% of which appear only once. The J segment lost 7 bases and the V segment lost 1 base, leaving 4 bases of the junction unmatched. The CDR3 runs 15 residues. Germline values: CDR1 SGHTA, CDR2 FQGNSA. This same sample was also part of a study on T cells of mothers and their children. That study adds: The people who donated were a few healthy Caucasian mothers and their six children.

J is TRBJ1-5 and V is TRBV7-2, with 10 positions matching TRBD1. The receptor was isolated from a boy between 10 and 17 years old in good health. Sequencing was done on a sample of blood. CDR3 in DNA: TGTGCCAGCAGCTTAGACGAGGGACAGGGGCAGCCCCAGCATTTT. Encoded protein: CASSLDEGQGQPQHF. Variable domain in full (rest from reference TRBV7-2 and TRBJ1-5): GAGVSQSPSNKVTEKGKDVELRCDPISGHTALYWYRQSLGQGLEFLIYFQGNSAPDKSGLPSDRFSAERTGGSVSTLTIQRTQQEDSAVYLCASSLDEGQGQPQHFGDGTRLSIL.